Detailed here is one T cell receptor beta chain. What it recognizes is unknown. These data are taken from a study of monozygotic twins with inflammatory bowel disease. Study-level points and caveats: Other individuals had fewer clonotypes in common with IBD patients than with healthy twins, especially with disease activity. Background noise in patient repertoires may stem from differing immunosuppressive treatments.

TCRdb re-called the 5' RACE reads; one entry per CDR3 protein, DNA not given. In all, the sample yields under 130,000 distinct CDR3 sequences. The germline CDR1 and CDR2 sequences are SGHVS and FQNEAQ. This CDR3 comprises 12 residues. The V gene is TRBV7-8, the J gene TRBJ2-2. Sequenced sample: blood. The TCR comes from a human donor with ulcerative colitis or Crohn's disease, or a healthy co-twin of an affected twin (not recorded which). The CDR3 reads CASSANHGELFF. Combining the CDR3 with reference TRBV7-8 and TRBJ2-2 gives the whole variable domain GAGVSQSPRYKVAKRGQDVALRCDPISGHVSLFWYQQALGQGPEFLTYFQNEAQLDKSGLPSDRFFAERPEGSVSTLKIQRTQQEDSAVYLCASSANHGELFFGEGSRLTVL.